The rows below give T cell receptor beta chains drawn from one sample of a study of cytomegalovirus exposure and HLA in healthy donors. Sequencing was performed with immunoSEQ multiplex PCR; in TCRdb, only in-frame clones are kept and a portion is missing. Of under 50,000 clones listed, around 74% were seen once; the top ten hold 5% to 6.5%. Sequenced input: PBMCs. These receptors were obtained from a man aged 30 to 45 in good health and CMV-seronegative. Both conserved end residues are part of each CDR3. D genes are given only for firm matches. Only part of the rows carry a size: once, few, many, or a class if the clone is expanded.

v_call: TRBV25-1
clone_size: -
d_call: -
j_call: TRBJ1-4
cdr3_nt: TGTGCCAGCAGTGAATGGGCAGGCAATGAAAAACTGTTTTTT
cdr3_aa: CASSEWAGNEKLFF

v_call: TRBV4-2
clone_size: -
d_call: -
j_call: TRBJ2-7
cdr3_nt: TGTGCCAGCAGCCAAGTAAGAGGGCTAGACGAGCAGTACTTC
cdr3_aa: CASSQVRGLDEQYF

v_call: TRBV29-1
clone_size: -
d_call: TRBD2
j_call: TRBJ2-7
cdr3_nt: TGCAGCGTTGAAGATGGGGGAGGGGCGGGAGGTTACGAGCAGTACTTC
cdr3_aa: CSVEDGGGAGGYEQYF

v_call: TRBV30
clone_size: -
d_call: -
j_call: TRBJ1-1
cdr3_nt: TGTGCCTGGACCGGAGACGGAGGGAGGTCAGCTTTCTTT
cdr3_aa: CAWTGDGGRSAFF

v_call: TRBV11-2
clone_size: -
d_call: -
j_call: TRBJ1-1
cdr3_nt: TGTGCCAGCAGCTTTCGGGTGAGCGCTGAAGCTTTCTTT
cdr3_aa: CASSFRVSAEAFF

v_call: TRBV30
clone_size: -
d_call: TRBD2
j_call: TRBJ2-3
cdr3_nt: TGTGCCTGGGGAGCGGGAGGGGCAGATACGCAGTATTTT
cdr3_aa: CAWGAGGADTQYF

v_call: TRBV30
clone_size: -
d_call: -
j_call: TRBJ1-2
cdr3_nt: TGTGCCTGGCCGGGACTAAATGGTGGCTACACCTTC
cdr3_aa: CAWPGLNGGYTF

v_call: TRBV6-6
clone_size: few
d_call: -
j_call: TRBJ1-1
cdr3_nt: TGTGCCACCGCCGGCAGGGGCGACACTGAAGCTTTCTTT
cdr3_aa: CATAGRGDTEAFF

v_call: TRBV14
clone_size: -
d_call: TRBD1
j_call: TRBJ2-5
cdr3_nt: TGTGCCAGCAGCCGGGGACCACGGACAGGGCGAGAGACCCAGTACTTC
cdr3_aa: CASSRGPRTGRETQYF

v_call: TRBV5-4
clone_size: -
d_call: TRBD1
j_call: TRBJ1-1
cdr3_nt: TGTGCCAGCAGCCCGGGGACAGGAGAGGGCACTGAAGCTTTCTTT
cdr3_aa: CASSPGTGEGTEAFF

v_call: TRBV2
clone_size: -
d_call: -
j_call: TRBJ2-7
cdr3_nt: TGTGCCAGCAGTGGGGGCTACGAGCAGTACTTC
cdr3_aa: CASSGGYEQYF

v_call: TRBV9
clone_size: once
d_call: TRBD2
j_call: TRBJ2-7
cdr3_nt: TGTGCCAGCAGCCCCAGGGACTACGGCTACGAGCAGTACTTC
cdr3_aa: CASSPRDYGYEQYF

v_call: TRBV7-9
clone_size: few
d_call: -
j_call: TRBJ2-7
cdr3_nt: TGTGCCAGCAGCTTACAAGGGGCCGAGCAGTACTTC
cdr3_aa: CASSLQGAEQYF

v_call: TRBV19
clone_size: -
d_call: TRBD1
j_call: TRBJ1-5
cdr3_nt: TGTGCCAGTAGTATATCGTCAGGGGGCTCATCGCAGCCCCAGCATTTT
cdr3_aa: CASSISSGGSSQPQHF

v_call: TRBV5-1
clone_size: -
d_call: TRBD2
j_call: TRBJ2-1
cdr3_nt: TGCGCCAGCAGCCCTAGCGGGACCAACAATGAGCAGTTCTTC
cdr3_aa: CASSPSGTNNEQFF

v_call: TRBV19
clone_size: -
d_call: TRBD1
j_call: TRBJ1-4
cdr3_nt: TGTGCCAGCGCCGGGACAGGTATAGAAAAACTGTTTTTT
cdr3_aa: CASAGTGIEKLFF

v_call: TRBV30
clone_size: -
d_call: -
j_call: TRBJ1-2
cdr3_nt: TGTGCCTGGAGTGTATCCCGTGCAGGCTCCTATGGCTACACCTTC
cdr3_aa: CAWSVSRAGSYGYTF

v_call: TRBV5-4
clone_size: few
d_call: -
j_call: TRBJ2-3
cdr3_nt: TGTGCCAGCAGCTTGGCTAGCACAGATACGCAGTATTTT
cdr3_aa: CASSLASTDTQYF